This T cell receptor beta chain came from a study of breast tumors, draining lymph nodes, adjacent tissues. General observations from the study: Tumor and nontumor repertoires were significantly more similar in luminal-like than in basal-like breast cancer.

To note about this clonotype: Antigen unknown.

MiXCR, applied by TCRdb to the multiplex PCR reads, yields one record per CDR3 protein. The sample records more than 15,000 distinct CDR3 sequences, over 40% being singletons. The CDR3 covers 13 residues. V was trimmed by 4 bases and J by 4 bases, leaving 11 bases between them. The clonotype was recovered from a female donor with breast cancer. Some clones in this sample may be carry-over from other donors' samples. This chain joins TRBV12-3 or TRBV12-4 and TRBJ2-7; TRBD1 is a possible D gene (5 bases). The sample consisted of breast tumor tissue. The CDR3, as DNA: TGTGCCAGCAGTTCCCCTCAGGGATACGAGCAGTACTTC. Translating gives CASSSPQGYEQYF.